The clone carrying this T cell receptor (beta chain) was observed a handful of times. Sequence at one end of the junction differs from germline and may be a read error. The TCRbeta library incorporated unique molecular identifiers. TCRdb re-analysed the PCR reads in MiXCR, keeping a single row per CDR3 protein. This table holds approximately 390,000 distinct CDR3 sequences, approximately 10% found once. This specimen comes from a study of T-cell reconstitution after alpha-beta-depleted transplantation in children. The CDR3 runs to 14 residues. Germline V gene data show CDR1 as MNHEY and CDR2 as SVGEGT.

The V gene is TRBV6-2 or TRBV6-3, the J gene TRBJ2-7, with a possible D match to TRBD2 (6 bases). The TCR comes from a human donor who donated a stem cell graft to a child with acute myeloid leukemia. The specimen comprised PBMCs from the stem cell graft donor, sampled from the stem cell graft. In DNA, the CDR3 is TGTGCCAGCAGTTCCACGGGAGCCTCCCACGAGCAGTACTTC. Amino acids: CASSSTGASHEQYF.